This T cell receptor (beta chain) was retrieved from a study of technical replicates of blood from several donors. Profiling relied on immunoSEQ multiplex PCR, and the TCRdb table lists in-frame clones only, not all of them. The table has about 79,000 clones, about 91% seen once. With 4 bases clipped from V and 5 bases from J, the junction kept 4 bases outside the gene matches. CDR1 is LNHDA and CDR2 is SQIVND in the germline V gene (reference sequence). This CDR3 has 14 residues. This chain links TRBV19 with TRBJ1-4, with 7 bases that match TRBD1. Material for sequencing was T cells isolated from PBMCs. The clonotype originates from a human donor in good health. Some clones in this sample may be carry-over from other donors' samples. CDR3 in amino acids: CASSSPGQNEKLFF. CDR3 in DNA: TGTGCCAGTAGTAGCCCGGGACAGAATGAAAAACTGTTTTTT.